The subject of this entry is one T cell receptor beta chain. This record belongs to a study of OX40 agonist ivuxolimab in advanced cancers. Using immunoSEQ multiplex PCR, the repertoire was profiled, and TCRdb retains in-frame clones only, with some absent. Of roughly 66,000 clones detected, 80% to 85% appear once; the ten largest clones hold 2% to 2.5%. This CDR3 is 17 amino acids long. V lost 2 bases and J lost 5; bases outside the gene matches: 14. Germline assignment: CDR1 SGHNT and CDR2 YYREEE (reference sequence). The specimen comprised CD4+ or CD8+ T cells sorted from blood, sampled in a trial of the OX40 agonist ivuxolimab. V is TRBV5-4 and J is TRBJ2-3; 7 nucleotides match TRBD2. The origin of this receptor is an adult with an advanced solid tumor such as melanoma, head and neck, liver or kidney cancer. This chain's CDR3 is CASSLGLAGEGIDTQYF. DNA of the CDR3: TGTGCCAGCAGCTTAGGGTTGGCGGGAGAAGGAATAGATACGCAGTATTTT.